This T cell receptor (beta chain) was documented in a study of Ad26.COV2.S vaccination and SARS-CoV-2 variants. Overall study results and limits: There was a possibility that the TCR breadth and depth analyses underestimated total T cell responses. Substantial post-vaccination breadth of spike-specific CD8+ and CD4+ T cell responses was reported.

Comment on this clone: Its antigen is not known.

Treatment reported: approximately 18 received Ad26.COV2.S at low or high dose, single or two shots; 5 received placebo; per-sample allocation not given. Sampling was performed 63 days after the first vaccine or placebo injection. The donor's status was that of an adult aged 18-55 years in Boston. Sequencing was performed with immunoSEQ multiplex PCR; in TCRdb, only in-frame clones are kept and a portion is missing. In the table there are hundreds of thousands of clones, around nine tenths of which are singletons. Germline CDR1 reads MDHEN; CDR2 reads SYDVKM. After removal of 6 bases from V and 3 bases from J, the junction contained 10 bases not matched to a gene. CDR3 length: 15 residues.

The clonotype originates from a person between 18 and 60 years old who received the Ad26.COV2.S COVID-19 vaccine or a placebo. This chain joins TRBV28 and TRBJ2-7; 8 bases are shared with TRBD2. The sequenced sample was peripheral blood, obtained in a trial of Ad26.COV2.S vaccine versus placebo. The CDR3 reads CASSLGASGYYEQYF. The CDR3 region has the DNA TGTGCCAGCAGCCTAGGGGCTAGCGGGTACTACGAGCAGTACTTC.